The 8 T cell receptor beta chains below all came from one sample that was sequenced in a study of T cell changes during pregnancy in multiple sclerosis. Generated by immunoSEQ multiplex PCR, the TCRdb table keeps only in-frame clones and is missing some. The sample consists of more than 40,000 clones, about 91% of them appearing once. The sample here was CD8+ T cells from peripheral blood mononuclear cells, taken after pregnancy. The receptor set was obtained from a female donor with multiple sclerosis, enrolled in a pregnancy study.

V gene TRBV5-5 combines with J gene TRBJ2-5; TRBD2 matches 9 bases. V shed 0 bases, J shed 9 bases, and the junction held 24 bases outside the gene matches. Germline V CDR1 and CDR2: SGHKS, YYEKEE (reference sequence). CDR3 size: 20 residues. The CDR3 DNA is TGTGCCAGCAGCTTGGGTAAAGACCTAGCGGGACCAGCCCCAAGATCGGCCCAGTACTTC. Residues: CASSLGKDLAGPAPRSAQYF.

The V gene is TRBV27, the J gene TRBJ1-2, with TRBD1 matching 7 bases. The CDR3 is 15 residues long. Germline CDR1 is MNHEY and CDR2 is SMNVEV (reference sequence). V was pared by 4 bases and J by 8 bases, with 13 bases of the junction left unmatched. CDR3: CASSSTGEGVWGYTF. The DNA of the CDR3 is TGTGCCAGCAGTTCCACAGGGGAAGGGGTGTGGGGCTACACCTTC.

The chain combines TRBV4-1 with TRBJ2-1; 10 bases agree with TRBD1. V shed 5 bases and J 8 bases; nucleotides not matched to a gene: 9. This CDR3 region has 15 residues. Germline V gives CDR1 MGHRA, CDR2 YSYEKL. The CDR3: CASSGSGTGDDEQFF. CDR3 in DNA: TGCGCCAGCAGCGGATCCGGGACAGGGGACGATGAGCAGTTCTTC.

V gene TRBV19 combines with J gene TRBJ2-3, with 8 bases identical to TRBD2. V was pared by 5 bases and J by 0 bases, with 7 bases of the junction left unmatched. The CDR3 consists of 16 residues. CDR1 is LNHDA and CDR2 is SQIVND in the germline V gene (reference sequence). CDR3 loop: CASSGILAVSTDTQYF. The CDR3 bases are TGTGCCAGTAGTGGGATACTAGCGGTGAGCACAGATACGCAGTATTTT.

The chain carries TRBV30 and TRBJ2-7, with 11 positions matching TRBD1. After removal of 2 bases from V and 2 bases from J, the junction contained 11 bases not matched to a gene. Germline CDR1 GTSNPN, CDR2 SVGIG (reference sequence). This CDR3 region has 17 residues. The CDR3 coding sequence is TGTGCCTGGAGTCCCGGCTCCGGACAGGGGGCGGCCTACGAGCAGTACTTC. This encodes CAWSPGSGQGAAYEQYF.

The chain uses TRBV6-5 and TRBJ2-7; TRBD1 agrees at 8 bases. Germline CDR1 MNHEY, CDR2 SVGAGI. CDR3 length equals 15 residues. Trimming took 7 bases from V and 1 from J; bases not matched to a gene: 9. CDR3 in amino acids: CASKSGQGASYEQYF. The CDR3 nucleotides are TGTGCCAGCAAAAGCGGGCAGGGGGCGTCCTACGAGCAGTACTTC.

The rearrangement uses TRBV30 and TRBJ2-3; tentative D call: TRBD1 (6 bases). With 0 bases removed from V and 3 bases from J, the gap between germline ends came to 13 bases. This CDR3 is built from 15 residues. Per the germline V gene, CDR1 is GTSNPN and CDR2 is SVGIG (reference sequence). The CDR3 DNA reads as TGTGCCTGGAGTGTAACAGGGATGGGGACAGATACGCAGTATTTT. Translated: CAWSVTGMGTDTQYF.

The chain employs TRBV7-9 and TRBJ2-1, with 9 bases fitting TRBD2. V dropped 4 bases and J dropped 11; count of bases not matched to a gene: 3. Germline V gives CDR1 SEHNR, CDR2 FQNEAQ (reference sequence). The CDR3 contains 12 residues. The DNA of the CDR3 is TGTGCCAGCAGCTCTAGCGGGGTTCAGCAGTTCTTC. Translated, it gives CASSSSGVQQFF.